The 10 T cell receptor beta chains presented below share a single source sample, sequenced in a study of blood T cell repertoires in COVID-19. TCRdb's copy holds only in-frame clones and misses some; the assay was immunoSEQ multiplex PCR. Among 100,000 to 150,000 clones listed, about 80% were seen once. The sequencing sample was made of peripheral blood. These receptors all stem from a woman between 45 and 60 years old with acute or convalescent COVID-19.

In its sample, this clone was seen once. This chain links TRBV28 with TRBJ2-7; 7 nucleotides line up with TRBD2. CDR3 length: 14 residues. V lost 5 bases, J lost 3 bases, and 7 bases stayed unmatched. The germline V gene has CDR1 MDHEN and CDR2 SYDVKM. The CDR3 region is CASSRGGFVYEQYF. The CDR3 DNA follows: TGTGCCAGCAGTCGGGGAGGGTTCGTCTACGAGCAGTACTTC.

The CDR3 DNA reads as TGTGCCAGCAGTTTATCCATAGCGGGGGGATTAAATGAGCAGTTCTTC. It codes for CASSLSIAGGLNEQFF. The chain employs TRBV28 and TRBJ2-1, with 10 bases that match TRBD2. This CDR3 comprises 16 residues. The V gene's germline CDR1 is MDHEN and CDR2 SYDVKM. With 1 base clipped from V and 7 bases from J, the junction kept 7 bases outside the gene matches.

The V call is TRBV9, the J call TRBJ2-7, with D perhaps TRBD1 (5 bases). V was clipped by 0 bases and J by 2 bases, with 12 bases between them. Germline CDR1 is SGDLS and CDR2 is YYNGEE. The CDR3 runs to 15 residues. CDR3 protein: CASSVGAGPPYEQYF. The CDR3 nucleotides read TGTGCCAGCAGCGTAGGGGCAGGGCCTCCCTACGAGCAGTACTTC.

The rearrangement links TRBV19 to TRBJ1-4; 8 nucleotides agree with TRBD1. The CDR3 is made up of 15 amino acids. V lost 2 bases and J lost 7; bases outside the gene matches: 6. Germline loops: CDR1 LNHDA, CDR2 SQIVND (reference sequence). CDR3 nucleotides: TGTGCCAGTAGTATATCGGACAGGGTACCTGAAAAACTGTTTTTT. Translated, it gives CASSISDRVPEKLFF.

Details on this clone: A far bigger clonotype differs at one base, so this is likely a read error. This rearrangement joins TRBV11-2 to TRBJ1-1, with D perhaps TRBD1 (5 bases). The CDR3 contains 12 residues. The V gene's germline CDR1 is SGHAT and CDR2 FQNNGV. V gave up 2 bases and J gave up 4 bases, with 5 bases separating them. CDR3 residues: CASSLRGTEAFF. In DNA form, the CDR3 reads TGTGCCAGCAGCTTAAGGGGCACTGAAGCTTTCTTT.

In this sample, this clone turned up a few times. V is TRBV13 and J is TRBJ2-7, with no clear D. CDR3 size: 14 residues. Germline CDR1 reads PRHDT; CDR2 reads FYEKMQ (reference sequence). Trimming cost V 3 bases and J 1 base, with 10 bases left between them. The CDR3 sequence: CASSFARSSYEQYF. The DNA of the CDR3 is TGTGCCAGCAGCTTCGCGCGGTCATCCTACGAGCAGTACTTC.

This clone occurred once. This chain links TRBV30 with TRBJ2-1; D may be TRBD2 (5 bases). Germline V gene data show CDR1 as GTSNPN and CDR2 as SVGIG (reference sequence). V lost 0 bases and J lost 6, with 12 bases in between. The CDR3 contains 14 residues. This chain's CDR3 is CAWSVGGYLNEQFF. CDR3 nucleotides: TGTGCCTGGAGTGTAGGAGGTTATCTCAATGAGCAGTTCTTC. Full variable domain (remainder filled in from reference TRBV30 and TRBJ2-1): SQTIHQWPATLVQPVGSPLSLECTVEGTSNPNLYWYRQAAGRGLQLLFYSVGIGQISSEVPQNLSASRPQDRQFILSSKKLLLSDSGFYLCAWSVGGYLNEQFFGPGTRLTVL.

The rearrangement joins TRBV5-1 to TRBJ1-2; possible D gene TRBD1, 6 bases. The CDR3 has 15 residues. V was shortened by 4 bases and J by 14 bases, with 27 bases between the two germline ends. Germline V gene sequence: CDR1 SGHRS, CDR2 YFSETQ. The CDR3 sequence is CASSVGRTDGEGKTF. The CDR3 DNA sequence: TGCGCCAGCAGCGTGGGAAGGACAGATGGAGAAGGGAAAACCTTC.

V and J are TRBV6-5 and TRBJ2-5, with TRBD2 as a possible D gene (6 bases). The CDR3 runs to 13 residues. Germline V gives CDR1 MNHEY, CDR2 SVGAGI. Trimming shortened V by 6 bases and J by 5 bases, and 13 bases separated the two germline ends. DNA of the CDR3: TGTGCCAGCAGAAGACTAGTTCCGGAGACCCAGTACTTC. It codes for CASRRLVPETQYF.

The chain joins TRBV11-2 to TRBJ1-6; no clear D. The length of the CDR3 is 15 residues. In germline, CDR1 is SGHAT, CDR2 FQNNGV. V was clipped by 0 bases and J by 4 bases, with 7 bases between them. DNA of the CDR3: TGTGCCAGCAGCTTAGAGCTACAGTATAATTCACCCCTCCACTTT. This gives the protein CASSLELQYNSPLHF.